The 23 T cell receptor beta chains listed next were all sequenced from one sample in a study of blood T cells in healthy people across ages. It was with a sample-barcoded 5' primer and a J-beta primer mix that a second PCR of about 7 to 12 cycles was run. TCRdb reprocessed the 5' RACE reads via MiXCR and lists one record per CDR3 protein. In the table there are some 550,000 distinct CDR3 sequences, 40% to 50% of which are singletons. The material sequenced was blood. Every receptor here comes from a man older than 75 in good health.

The chain has TRBV9 and TRBJ2-3, with TRBD1 matching over 8 bases. The CDR3 is 15 amino acids. V gave up 3 bases and J gave up 6 bases; unmatched junction bases: 9. CDR1 and CDR2 (germline): SGDLS, YYNGEE. In DNA, the CDR3 is TGTGCCAGCAGCGCACACGCGGACAGGGTGGATACGCAGTATTTT. Its protein product is CASSAHADRVDTQYF.

In this sample, this clonotype turned up many times. The rearrangement uses TRBV6-5 and TRBJ2-1; D not resolved. Germline loops: CDR1 MNHEY, CDR2 SVGAGI. V was cut by 6 bases and J by 5 bases, with 11 bases left in between. The CDR3 has 13 residues. The DNA for the CDR3 is TGTGCCAGCAGGCTAAGCCGGGACAATGAGCAGTTCTTC. This encodes CASRLSRDNEQFF.

Notes on this clonotype: The junction departs from germline at one end; a sequencing error may be responsible. The V call is TRBV7-2, the J call TRBJ2-5; a weak D match, TRBD1 (6 bases). The J call may be mistaken, given a closer DNA end match to TRBJ2-1. The CDR3 runs 15 residues. Germline V gene data show CDR1 as SGHTA and CDR2 as FQGNSA. Here the CDR3 reads CASTTSGPGHKEQFF. As DNA, the CDR3 is TGTGCCAGCACCACCAGTGGCCCGGGACACAAGGAGCAGTTCTTC.

This rearrangement joins TRBV6-5 to TRBJ2-1; 7 nucleotides match TRBD2. CDR1 is MNHEY and CDR2 is SVGAGI in the germline V gene. The junction had 8 bases not matched to a gene; V was cut back by 0 bases and J by 3 bases. This CDR3 has 17 residues. The DNA for the CDR3 is TGTGCCAGCAGTTACTCGACTCCGCGGGGGATCTACAATGAGCAGTTCTTC. Translation gives CASSYSTPRGIYNEQFF.

The chain has TRBV5-1 and TRBJ2-5; the D gene is possibly TRBD1 (6 bases). In germline, CDR1 is SGHRS, CDR2 YFSETQ. The CDR3 totals 15 residues. Trimming shortened V by 2 bases and J by 4 bases, and 15 bases separated the two germline ends. The CDR3, as DNA: TGCGCCAGCAGCTTATACAGGGTCTTGGGAGAGACCCAGTACTTC. It is translated as CASSLYRVLGETQYF.

The chain combines TRBV15 with TRBJ2-3; D is possibly TRBD2 (5 bases). With 3 bases removed from V and 6 bases from J, the gap between germline ends came to 7 bases. Germline V lookup: CDR1 LNHNV, CDR2 YYDKDF (reference sequence). The length of the CDR3 is 12 residues. The DNA for the CDR3 is TGTGCCACCAGCAGTTCGGGGGATACGCAGTATTTT. Protein: CATSSSGDTQYF. The full variable domain, with the rest looked up from reference TRBV15 and TRBJ2-3, is DAMVIQNPRYQVTQFGKPVTLSCSQTLNHNVMYWYQQKSSQAPKLLFHYYDKDFNNEADTPDNFQSRRPNTSFCFLDIRSPGLGDTAMYLCATSSSGDTQYFGPGTRLTVL.

V and J are TRBV30 and TRBJ2-1; D remains ambiguous. Trimming pared 1 base from V and 6 bases from J, leaving 10 bases between. The V gene's germline CDR1 is GTSNPN and CDR2 SVGIG (reference sequence). The CDR3 has 13 amino acids. CDR3 sequence: CAWSAAASNEQFF. For the CDR3, the DNA is TGTGCCTGGAGTGCGGCCGCCTCCAATGAGCAGTTCTTC.

The chain couples TRBV25-1 to TRBJ2-7; D remains ambiguous. The germline V gene has CDR1 MGHDK and CDR2 SYGVNS. The CDR3 has 13 residues. Trimming took off 3 bases at V and 2 bases at J, with 8 bases between the two ends. The CDR3 here is CASSDVGTYEQYF. The CDR3, as DNA: TGTGCCAGCAGTGACGTGGGGACCTACGAGCAGTACTTC.

The CDR3 DNA reads as TGTGCCAGCGAACAGGTGAACACTGAAGCTTTCTTT. It encodes CASEQVNTEAFF. The chain combines TRBV2 with TRBJ1-1, with D tentatively TRBD1 (5 bases). The CDR3 extends over 12 amino acids. Trimming stripped 8 bases from V and 0 bases from J, with 7 bases between. Germline-derived CDR1 and CDR2 are SNHLY and FYNNEI. The whole variable domain, remainder taken from reference TRBV2 and TRBJ1-1, is EPEVTQTPSHQVTQMGQEVILRCVPISNHLYFYWYRQILGQKVEFLVSFYNNEISEKSEIFDDQFSVERPDGSNFTLKIRSTKLEDSAMYFCASEQVNTEAFFGQGTRLTVV.

This clonotype was detected a few times. This chain joins TRBV20-1 and TRBJ2-7, with unresolved D. Germline CDR1 DFQATT, CDR2 SNEGSKA (reference sequence). The V end lost 6 bases, the J end lost 5 bases, and 20 bases lay between the germline ends. The CDR3 loop spans 14 amino acids. The CDR3 region has the DNA TGCAGTGCGGAGCTCGGTGGGGTGGGCAACGAGCAGTACTTC. Its protein is CSAELGGVGNEQYF.

The chain carries TRBV7-9 and TRBJ1-5; D possibly corresponds to TRBD1 (6 bases). CDR3 length: 17 amino acids. The V gene's germline CDR1 is SEHNR and CDR2 FQNEAQ (reference sequence). Trimming pared 1 base from V and 1 base from J, leaving 14 bases between. The CDR3 DNA sequence: TGTGCCAGCAGCTTAGGGTCCAGCAGGGGAAGCAATCAGCCCCAGCATTTT. Translating it yields CASSLGSSRGSNQPQHF.

This clonotype was recorded at least ten times. The rearrangement joins TRBV6-5 to TRBJ2-4; D ambiguous. The germline gives CDR1 MNHEY, CDR2 SVGAGI. The CDR3 totals 15 residues. The V and J ends lost 4 bases and 4 bases respectively, with 14 bases between them. CDR3 coding DNA: TGTGCCAGCAGTTCCCGAGTTTGGGGTAAAAACATTCAGTACTTC. This gives the protein CASSSRVWGKNIQYF.

This clonotype showed up just a few times. V and J are TRBV4-3 and TRBJ2-7, with a weak D call TRBD2 (7 bases). V lost 0 bases and J 3 bases, leaving 15 bases between the germline ends. Germline CDR1 and CDR2: LGHNA and YSLEER. The CDR3 totals 16 residues. CDR3 DNA: TGCGCCAGCAGCCAAGATCATCGGGGGGCTTTCTACGAGCAGTACTTC. It encodes CASSQDHRGAFYEQYF.

This clonotype was counted a few times. The gene calls are TRBV12-3 or TRBV12-4 and TRBJ2-7, with D unclear. This CDR3 is 13 amino acids long. The ends were cut back, 5 bases at V and 0 bases at J, with 8 bases in the middle. The CDR3 DNA reads as TGTGCCAGCAGTCTTTGGACCTCCTACGAGCAGTACTTC. Translation: CASSLWTSYEQYF.

This sequence joins TRBV7-2 and TRBJ2-3, with no clear D. Looked up from germline, CDR1 is SGHTA and CDR2 is FQGNSA. The germline V and J ends were trimmed by 4 bases and 10 bases, with 24 bases remaining between them. The CDR3 loop spans 16 amino acids. The CDR3 DNA sequence: TGTGCCAGCAGCTCCTCTGTAGCCTCGAGTGGGAAGGCGCAGTATTTT. Its protein product is CASSSSVASSGKAQYF.

A remark on this clonotype: A junction end diverges from the germline sequence, so it may reflect a read error. V and J are TRBV27 and TRBJ2-5, with 11 bases fitting TRBD2. The CDR3 has 15 amino acids. Germline V CDR1 and CDR2: MNHEY, SMNVEV (reference sequence). The CDR3 loop is CASSLVGLAGRTRYF. The CDR3 DNA sequence: TGTGCCAGCAGTTTAGTAGGACTAGCGGGCAGGACCCGGTACTTC.

The chain combines TRBV20-1 with TRBJ2-7; the D gene is possibly TRBD1 (5 bases). This CDR3 comprises 16 residues. Germline V gives CDR1 DFQATT, CDR2 SNEGSKA (reference sequence). The V and J ends lost 6 bases and 2 bases respectively, with 23 bases between them. The CDR3, as DNA: TGCAGTGCATTCACACCCCTGACGGCAGGGCCCTACGAGCAGTACTTC. This encodes CSAFTPLTAGPYEQYF.

For this clonotype: At one end the junction does not follow the germline gene, possibly because of a read error. The rearrangement joins TRBV2 to TRBJ2-4; 7 bases line up with TRBD1. The assigned J gene may be wrong: the sequence end matches TRBJ2-7 better. This CDR3 spans 14 amino acids. The germline V gene has CDR1 SNHLY and CDR2 FYNNEI. The CDR3 sequence: CASRGTVNSYEQYF. The CDR3, as DNA: TGCGCCAGCAGGGGGACAGTCAACTCCTACGAGCAGTACTTC.

The rearrangement joins TRBV5-1 to TRBJ2-1; the D gene is possibly TRBD1 (5 bases). The CDR3 spans 14 residues. From germline, CDR1 is SGHRS and CDR2 YFSETQ. V lost 0 bases and J lost 9, with 13 bases in between. CDR3 sequence: CASSLGGRSAEQFF. CDR3 bases: TGCGCCAGCAGCTTGGGGGGCAGGAGTGCTGAGCAGTTCTTC.

V gene TRBV20-1 combines with J gene TRBJ1-2; TRBD1 might be the D (6 bases). The germline V gene encodes CDR1 DFQATT and CDR2 SNEGSKA (reference sequence). CDR3 length: 16 amino acids. The ends were cut back, 3 bases at V and 0 bases at J, with 17 bases in the middle. CDR3: CSARTPRRGTNYGYTF. The CDR3 DNA is TGCAGTGCTAGGACCCCGAGAAGGGGGACTAACTATGGCTACACCTTC.

This chain uses TRBV14 with TRBJ2-1, with TRBD2 matching over 13 bases. The CDR3 consists of 15 residues. Germline assignment: CDR1 SGHDN and CDR2 FVKESK. V lost 4 bases, J lost 8 bases, and 5 bases stayed unmatched. CDR3 in amino acids: CASSLWTSGSDEQFF. For the CDR3, the DNA is TGTGCCAGCAGCCTATGGACTAGCGGGAGCGATGAGCAGTTCTTC.

V usage is TRBV20-1 and J usage is TRBJ2-7, with 10 bases that match TRBD2. The germline V gene has CDR1 DFQATT and CDR2 SNEGSKA (reference sequence). V lost 3 bases, J lost 0 bases, and 8 bases stayed unmatched. CDR3 size: 16 residues. This chain's CDR3 is CSASKVASGSSYEQYF. As DNA, the CDR3 is TGCAGTGCTAGTAAGGTGGCTAGCGGGAGCTCCTACGAGCAGTACTTC.

V is TRBV4-3 and J is TRBJ2-2; unclear D gene. V lost 1 base and J 6 bases, leaving 6 bases between the germline ends. Germline loops: CDR1 LGHNA, CDR2 YSLEER. This CDR3 comprises 13 residues. CDR3 DNA: TGCGCCAGCAGCCAAGGCGAGTCCGGGGAGCTGTTTTTT. It translates to CASSQGESGELFF.